What follows are 32 T cell receptor beta chains derived from one specimen sequenced in a study of T cell responses to AZD1222 COVID-19 vaccine. TCRdb's copy holds only in-frame clones and misses some; the assay was immunoSEQ multiplex PCR. The table shows some 120,000 clones, with more than 80% occurring only once. This specimen was peripheral blood, taken on day 0 of AZD1222 vaccination. The source is an adult in good health.

This chain joins TRBV6-2 or TRBV6-3 and TRBJ1-3; D unresolved. Germline CDR1 reads MNHEY; CDR2 reads SVGEGT. The V and J ends lost 5 bases and 4 bases respectively, with 12 bases between them. The CDR3 sequence is 14 residues long. Here the CDR3 reads CASSPSKEGNTIYF. The CDR3, as DNA: TGTGCCAGCAGTCCATCCAAGGAAGGAAACACCATATATTTT.

The chain links TRBV2 to TRBJ1-5, with TRBD1 as a possible D gene (5 bases). Trimming left V 8 bases short and J 0 bases short, with 8 bases between. This CDR3 spans 13 amino acids. CDR1 is SNHLY and CDR2 is FYNNEI in the germline V gene. DNA for the CDR3: TGTGCCAGCCGACAGACTAGCAATCAGCCCCAGCATTTT. Translating it yields CASRQTSNQPQHF.

The CDR3 bases are TGTGCCAGCAGCCAAGACGCCCAGAGGGCTTTCTTT. It translates to CASSQDAQRAFF. The chain combines TRBV3-1 (or the pseudogene TRBV3-2) with TRBJ1-1; the D is unclear. CDR3 size: 12 residues. Germline CDR1 reads LGHDT; CDR2 reads YNNKEL (reference sequence). V was cut by 0 bases and J by 11 bases, with 10 bases left in between.

J is TRBJ1-6 and V is TRBV28, with D tentatively TRBD1 (6 bases). Deletions cut 2 bases from V and 10 bases from J, with 24 bases between. The length of the CDR3 is 18 residues. Germline V lookup: CDR1 MDHEN, CDR2 SYDVKM. CDR3 nucleotides: TGTGCCAGCAGTTTAACGTGGGGGACAAGGGATGGTCCGTCACCCCTCCACTTT. Its protein product is CASSLTWGTRDGPSPLHF. Together with reference TRBV28 and TRBJ1-6, the CDR3 gives the full variable domain: DVKVTQSSRYLVKRTGEKVFLECVQDMDHENMFWYRQDPGLGLRLIYFSYDVKMKEKGDIPEGYSVSREKKERFSLILESASTNQTSMYLCASSLTWGTRDGPSPLHFGNGTRLTVT.

The CDR3 DNA reads TGTGCCAGCAGCGGCGGGAGAGGATCCTACAATGAGCAGTTCTTC. Translation: CASSGGRGSYNEQFF. The chain is built from TRBV9 and TRBJ2-1, with 7 positions matching TRBD2. Germline V gene lookup returns CDR1 SGDLS and CDR2 YYNGEE. V gave up 3 bases and J gave up 1 base; unmatched junction bases: 4. The CDR3 length is 15 residues.

This chain links TRBV5-1 with TRBJ2-1, with 7 nucleotides matching TRBD2. J gave up 5 bases and V 3 bases, and 23 bases lay outside the gene matches. The CDR3 consists of 20 residues. Germline V gives CDR1 SGHRS, CDR2 YFSETQ. CDR3: CASSWTVLSLAWRVDNEQFF. The CDR3 coding sequence is TGCGCCAGCAGCTGGACGGTCCTATCACTAGCGTGGAGGGTTGACAATGAGCAGTTCTTC.

This chain connects TRBV2 to TRBJ2-7; D not certain. The CDR3 has 11 amino acids. The V end was cut by 5 bases, the J end by 10 bases, with 12 bases between. Germline V gives CDR1 SNHLY, CDR2 FYNNEI. CDR3 region: CASSTYGSQYF. The CDR3 DNA is TGTGCCAGCAGTACTTATGGATCACAGTACTTC.

The chain carries TRBV13 and TRBJ2-2, with D hard to call. Trimming took 2 bases from V and 7 from J, leaving 8 bases between them. The CDR3 sequence is 13 residues long. Per the germline V gene, CDR1 is PRHDT and CDR2 is FYEKMQ (reference sequence). The CDR3: CASSLQGNGELFF. The CDR3 coding sequence is TGTGCCAGCAGCTTACAAGGGAACGGGGAGCTGTTTTTT.

The rearrangement uses TRBV7-8 and TRBJ1-3; D not resolved. There are 14 residues in the CDR3. Between the trimmed V and J ends, which lost 3 bases and 3 bases, there was a span of 9 bases. Germline V gene data show CDR1 as SGHVS and CDR2 as FQNEAQ. The CDR3 nucleotides read TGTGCCAGCAGCTTGGGTGACGGTGGAAACACCATATATTTT. Translated: CASSLGDGGNTIYF. Full variable domain (outside the CDR3, taken from reference TRBV7-8 and TRBJ1-3): GAGVSQSPRYKVAKRGQDVALRCDPISGHVSLFWYQQALGQGPEFLTYFQNEAQLDKSGLPSDRFFAERPEGSVSTLKIQRTQQEDSAVYLCASSLGDGGNTIYFGEGSWLTVV.

The rearrangement links TRBV28 to TRBJ2-1; 11 bases agree with TRBD2. Germline assignment: CDR1 MDHEN and CDR2 SYDVKM. Unmatched junction bases numbered 9, after V lost 6 bases and J lost 5 bases. This CDR3 contains 16 residues. The CDR3 DNA is TGTGCCAGCAGCCCCGCCGCGACTAGCGGGAACAATGAGCAGTTCTTC. Amino acids: CASSPAATSGNNEQFF.

The rearrangement joins TRBV6-5 to TRBJ1-1, with D perhaps TRBD1 (6 bases). The germline V gene has CDR1 MNHEY and CDR2 SVGAGI. Deletions cut 2 bases from V and 3 bases from J, with 7 bases between. The CDR3 spans 13 residues. DNA of the CDR3: TGTGCCAGCAGTTACCGGACAGACACTGAAGCTTTCTTT. It specifies CASSYRTDTEAFF.

The chain couples TRBV30 to TRBJ1-2; possibly TRBD1 for D (5 bases). Germline V lookup: CDR1 GTSNPN, CDR2 SVGIG (reference sequence). Trimming took off 0 bases at V and 4 bases at J, with 21 bases between the two ends. This CDR3 is built from 17 residues. CDR3 loop: CAWSVHSGKGPLYGYTF. The CDR3 DNA reads as TGTGCCTGGAGTGTACACTCGGGAAAGGGGCCACTCTATGGCTACACCTTC.

The CDR3 sequence: CASSYSGLGYEQYF. CDR3 bases: TGTGCCAGCAGTTACTCGGGGTTAGGATACGAGCAGTACTTC. V usage is TRBV6-5 and J usage is TRBJ2-7, with D unresolved. CDR3 length equals 14 residues. The V end lost 0 bases, the J end lost 4 bases, and 10 bases lay between the germline ends. CDR1 is MNHEY, CDR2 SVGAGI, per germline.

The sample holds one count of this clone. V gene TRBV30 combines with J gene TRBJ2-2; D gene ambiguous. Trimming took off 5 bases at V and 2 bases at J, with 18 bases between the two ends. Germline V gene lookup returns CDR1 GTSNPN and CDR2 SVGIG (reference sequence). The length of the CDR3 is 16 residues. Here the CDR3 reads CAWERRKLINTGELFF. CDR3 coding DNA: TGTGCCTGGGAGAGACGGAAGTTAATTAACACCGGGGAGCTGTTTTTT.

This chain uses TRBV4-2 with TRBJ1-5, with D possibly being TRBD1 (5 bases). CDR1 and CDR2 (germline): LGHNA, YNFKEQ. The ends were cut back, 1 base at V and 4 bases at J, with 11 bases in the middle. This CDR3 is built from 15 residues. The CDR3 here is CASSQAREVNQPQHF. The CDR3 nucleotides are TGTGCCAGCAGCCAAGCCAGGGAGGTGAATCAGCCCCAGCATTTT.

The chain carries TRBV3-1 (or the pseudogene TRBV3-2) and TRBJ1-1; TRBD1 agrees at 7 bases. The germline V gene encodes CDR1 LGHDT and CDR2 YNNKEL (reference sequence). CDR3 length: 12 amino acids. V trimming: 6 bases; J trimming: 7 bases; junction bases outside the gene matches: 5. CDR3 sequence reads: CASSSRGLEAFF. As DNA, the CDR3 is TGTGCCAGCAGTTCGAGGGGGCTTGAAGCTTTCTTT.

The rearrangement joins TRBV29-1 to TRBJ2-5, with 7 bases matching TRBD2. V gave up 5 bases and J gave up 3 bases; unmatched junction bases: 6. The CDR3 is 13 amino acids. Germline V gene data show CDR1 as SQVTM and CDR2 as ANQGSEA. The CDR3 reads CSVTGGWEETQYF. CDR3 DNA: TGCAGCGTTACCGGGGGGTGGGAAGAGACCCAGTACTTC.

The rearrangement uses TRBV28 and TRBJ1-1; possible D gene TRBD1, 5 bases. V lost 5 bases to trimming and J lost 5 bases, with 15 bases between them. Per the germline V gene, CDR1 is MDHEN and CDR2 is SYDVKM. This CDR3 spans 14 amino acids. The CDR3 loop reads CASSVGHQGTEAFF. Here the CDR3 DNA reads TGTGCCAGCAGTGTCGGACACCAGGGAACTGAAGCTTTCTTT.

This clone was seen a single time. CDR3 DNA sequence: TGTGCCAGCAGCTCAGGGGCGAACTATGGCTACACCTTC. This translates into CASSSGANYGYTF. This rearrangement joins TRBV7-3 to TRBJ1-2; tentatively, D is TRBD1 (6 bases). CDR3 size: 13 residues. Germline V lookup: CDR1 SGHTA, CDR2 FQGTGA. V was shortened by 4 bases and J by 2 bases, with 8 bases between the two germline ends.

This chain connects TRBV28 to TRBJ2-3; 13 bases are a match to TRBD2. The V gene end was trimmed by 4 bases and the J gene end by 3 bases; junction bases not matched to a gene: 10. The CDR3 sequence is 18 residues long. Germline V gene data show CDR1 as MDHEN and CDR2 as SYDVKM. This CDR3 reads CASSSAGTSGVVTDTQYF. The DNA of the CDR3 is TGTGCCAGCAGTTCAGCCGGGACTAGCGGGGTGGTGACAGATACGCAGTATTTT.

V and J are TRBV24-1 and TRBJ1-1; a weak D match, TRBD1 (6 bases). There are 14 residues in the CDR3. Germline V lookup: CDR1 KGHDR, CDR2 SFDVKD. Trimming took 6 bases from V and 5 from J, leaving 15 bases between them. The CDR3 reads CATSSTGRGTEAFF. The CDR3 DNA is TGTGCCACCAGTTCCACAGGGAGAGGGACTGAAGCTTTCTTT.

This clone appeared a single time. The gene calls are TRBV6-5 and TRBJ1-1; D call uncertain. The CDR3 sequence is 13 residues long. Trimming cost V 4 bases and J 0 bases, with 6 bases left between them. Germline V CDR1 and CDR2: MNHEY, SVGAGI. As DNA, the CDR3 is TGTGCCAGCAGTTCCATCATGAACACTGAAGCTTTCTTT. Its protein is CASSSIMNTEAFF.

The rearrangement joins TRBV10-2 to TRBJ2-3, with TRBD1 identical over 9 bases. Germline V gives CDR1 WSHSY, CDR2 SAAADI. V lost 7 bases and J lost 0; bases outside the gene matches: 11. The CDR3 sequence is 17 residues long. The CDR3 is CASTGSGQGSSTDTQYF. CDR3 nucleotide sequence: TGCGCCAGCACTGGGTCCGGACAGGGGTCTAGCACAGATACGCAGTATTTT.

The J gene is TRBJ1-4, the V gene TRBV28; TRBD1 aligns across 8 bases. The CDR3 covers 16 residues. V lost 6 bases, J lost 8 bases, and 14 bases stayed unmatched. Per germline, CDR1 MDHEN and CDR2 SYDVKM. Written as DNA, the CDR3 is TGTGCCAGCAGAACCGGCACAGGGGGGAGACGAGAAAAACTGTTTTTT. It is translated as CASRTGTGGRREKLFF. Full variable domain (remainder filled in from reference TRBV28 and TRBJ1-4): DVKVTQSSRYLVKRTGEKVFLECVQDMDHENMFWYRQDPGLGLRLIYFSYDVKMKEKGDIPEGYSVSREKKERFSLILESASTNQTSMYLCASRTGTGGRREKLFFGSGTQLSVL.

This chain links TRBV4-1 with TRBJ1-3; no reliable D call. Per germline, CDR1 MGHRA and CDR2 YSYEKL. Between the trimmed V and J ends, which lost 8 bases and 4 bases, there was a span of 15 bases. The CDR3 extends over 14 amino acids. CDR3 region: CASAYPERGNTIYF. The CDR3 region has the DNA TGCGCCAGCGCCTACCCGGAAAGGGGAAACACCATATATTTT.

The chain is built from TRBV20-1 and TRBJ2-1; no reliable D call. Germline lookup yields CDR1 DFQATT and CDR2 SNEGSKA (reference sequence). The CDR3 runs 12 residues. Trimming took 3 bases from V and 10 from J, leaving 13 bases between them. The CDR3, as DNA: TGCAGTGCTAGTGTGGCCGGGCGGGAGCAGTTCTTC. Amino acids: CSASVAGREQFF.

The rearrangement joins TRBV4-3 to TRBJ1-1; perhaps TRBD1 as D (6 bases). Deletions cut 5 bases from V and 0 bases from J, with 10 bases between. There are 14 residues in the CDR3. Germline V gives CDR1 LGHNA, CDR2 YSLEER. CDR3 loop: CASSSGQLNTEAFF. In DNA form, the CDR3 reads TGCGCCAGCAGCTCAGGACAGTTGAACACTGAAGCTTTCTTT.

V is TRBV27 and J is TRBJ2-3, with TRBD2 identical over 8 bases. This CDR3 spans 15 amino acids. Germline loops: CDR1 MNHEY, CDR2 SMNVEV (reference sequence). With V trimmed by 10 bases and J by 0 bases, 9 bases remained unmatched. In DNA, the CDR3 is TGTGCCACCAAGGGAGGACTAGCTAGCACAGATACGCAGTATTTT. Amino acid sequence: CATKGGLASTDTQYF.

The chain couples TRBV28 to TRBJ1-2, with a tentative D call TRBD1 (5 bases). V shed 5 bases and J shed 3 bases, with 7 bases lying between them. From germline, CDR1 is MDHEN and CDR2 SYDVKM. The CDR3 is made up of 12 amino acids. Here the CDR3 DNA reads TGTGCCAGCAGTCAGGGAGACTATGGCTACACCTTC. Protein sequence: CASSQGDYGYTF.

The chain carries TRBV7-3 and TRBJ1-2; D is unresolved. The CDR3 extends over 12 amino acids. The V gene lost 5 bases and the J gene lost 5 bases, with 9 bases spanning the gap. Germline-derived CDR1 and CDR2 are SGHTA and FQGTGA. The CDR3 is CASSGDEYGYTF. CDR3 DNA: TGTGCCAGCAGCGGGGATGAATATGGCTACACCTTC. The complete variable domain, with remaining parts taken from reference TRBV7-3 and TRBJ1-2, reads GAGVSQTPSNKVTEKGKYVELRCDPISGHTALYWYRQSLGQGPEFLIYFQGTGAADDSGLPNDRFFAVRPEGSVSTLKIQRTERGDSAVYLCASSGDEYGYTFGSGTRLTVV.

V gene TRBV7-2 combines with J gene TRBJ2-6; D not resolved. CDR1 is SGHTA and CDR2 is FQGNSA in the germline V gene. Trimming removed 2 bases at V and 0 bases at J, with 5 bases between. The CDR3 is 15 amino acids. In nucleotides, the CDR3 is TGTGCCAGCAGCTTATACCTCTCTGGGGCCAACGTCCTGACTTTC. Its protein is CASSLYLSGANVLTF.

The rearrangement joins TRBV9 to TRBJ2-5, with 10 bases matching TRBD1. The trim removed 3 bases at V and 4 bases at J, leaving 0 bases unmatched. Germline V gene data show CDR1 as SGDLS and CDR2 as YYNGEE. The CDR3 spans 13 residues. CDR3 region: CASSGDRGETQYF. CDR3 coding DNA: TGTGCCAGCAGCGGGGACAGGGGAGAGACCCAGTACTTC. Full variable domain (remainder filled in from reference TRBV9 and TRBJ2-5): DSGVTQTPKHLITATGQRVTLRCSPRSGDLSVYWYQQSLDQGLQFLIQYYNGEERAKGNILERFSAQQFPDLHSELNLSSLELGDSALYFCASSGDRGETQYFGPGTRLLVL.